The 20 T cell receptor beta chains reported below all come from one sample, sequenced in a study of T cell clusters in autoimmune cytopenias (dated by TCRdb to the late 2010s). The reads were generated on an Illumina MiSeq. To amplify TRB rearrangements, a touch-down multiplex PCR protocol was run with the TRB-A and TRB-B primer pools combined in a single tube. TCRdb reanalyzed the reads, keeping one entry per CDR3 protein sequence and omitting DNA. This sample's table has entries for more than 600 distinct CDR3 sequences. The ten largest clones represent roughly 30% of the sample. TRB amplification used about 230 ng of peripheral blood genomic DNA, some 38,000 genome equivalents, per sample. This same sample was also taken into another study, of T cell repertoires in aging, cancer and after chemotherapy.

Sequencing used peripheral blood. The receptor set was obtained from a human donor with chronic lymphocytic leukemia.

This sequence joins TRBV7-3 and TRBJ1-2. The CDR3 length is 13 residues. Germline assignment: CDR1 SGHTA and CDR2 FQGTGA. CDR3 sequence reads: CASSLGMEAGYTF.

This clonotype counts as large by frequency. The chain joins TRBV7-2 to TRBJ2-5; TCRdb names TRBD2, which stays unverified in the absence of DNA. CDR3 size: 13 residues. Germline V CDR1 and CDR2: SGHTA, FQGNSA. The CDR3 here is CASSLGLAETQYF.

The chain couples TRBV6-5 to TRBJ1-2; no DNA is available, so the TRBD1 call from TCRdb remains unchecked. The germline V gene encodes CDR1 MNHEY and CDR2 SVGAGI. CDR3 length equals 15 residues. The CDR3 sequence is CASSYRPSRYYGYTF.

V is TRBV29-1 and J is TRBJ2-3. This CDR3 region has 11 residues. Germline values: CDR1 SQVTM, CDR2 ANQGSEA. The CDR3 loop is CSVTSTDTQYF.

The chain uses TRBV6-1 and TRBJ2-1; TCRdb reports TRBD2, a call that lacks DNA to check it against. CDR3 size: 15 residues. Germline assignment: CDR1 MNHNS and CDR2 SASEGT. CDR3 sequence: CASSAELAGPEKRFF.

This clonotype is classed as medium-sized by frequency. The V call is TRBV11-2, the J call TRBJ2-1; TCRdb indicates TRBD2, and absent DNA this call remains unverified. CDR3 size: 11 residues. Per germline, CDR1 SGHAT and CDR2 FQNNGV. CDR3 protein: CASSRGGKQFF.

Judged by frequency, this clonotype is medium-sized. This chain joins TRBV20-1 and TRBJ2-5; as DNA is missing, the TRBD1 call by TCRdb cannot be tested. CDR1 is DFQATT, CDR2 SNEGSKA, per germline (reference sequence). This CDR3 has 15 amino acids. The CDR3 region is CSAADGDWYQETQYF.

According to its frequency, this clonotype is medium-sized (0.01 to 0.1%). This chain uses TRBV28 with TRBJ1-2; TCRdb indicates TRBD1, and absent DNA this call remains unverified. The CDR3 sequence is 16 residues long. In germline, CDR1 is MDHEN, CDR2 SYDVKM. The CDR3 reads CASSFPAGQGNYGYTF.

This clonotype is labeled large based on frequency. The chain employs TRBV6-5 and TRBJ2-7; checking the TCRdb D call of TRBD2 is not possible without DNA. The CDR3 has 16 residues. From germline, CDR1 is MNHEY and CDR2 SVGAGI. The chain's CDR3 is CASRYGGTGLTYEQYF.

In terms of frequency, this clonotype is medium-sized (0.01 to 0.1%). The CDR3 loop is CASSLDGPSTQYF. V and J are TRBV7-7 and TRBJ2-5; the TCRdb D gene call, TRBD2, has no DNA to confirm it. The CDR3 covers 13 residues. Germline V gene lookup returns CDR1 SSHAT and CDR2 FNYEAQ (reference sequence).

Judged by frequency, this clonotype is large. The CDR3 loop is CASSWDRGETQYF. The chain recombines TRBV6-5 with TRBJ2-5; the TCRdb D gene call, TRBD1, has no DNA to confirm it. This CDR3 comprises 13 residues. Germline assignment: CDR1 MNHEY and CDR2 SVGAGI.

The V and J genes are TRBV4-1 and TRBJ1-5; TCRdb's D call of TRBD1 is untestable without DNA. This CDR3 has 16 residues. Looked up from germline, CDR1 is MGHRA and CDR2 is YSYEKL. CDR3: CASSQEAGMGNQPQHF.

This clonotype registers hyperexpanded by frequency. The genes are TRBV6-5 and TRBJ2-2; TCRdb calls TRBD1, which cannot be checked without DNA. Per the germline V gene, CDR1 is MNHEY and CDR2 is SVGAGI. CDR3 size: 15 residues. The CDR3 sequence is CASRPGSRSTGELFF.

This clonotype is labeled large based on frequency. The J gene is TRBJ2-1, the V gene TRBV10-3; without DNA, the TCRdb call of TRBD2 cannot be checked. The CDR3 runs 17 residues. Germline values: CDR1 ENHRY, CDR2 SYGVKD. The CDR3 is CATLAGGNHRTYNEQFF.

In terms of frequency, this clonotype is large (0.1 to 1%). The V call is TRBV6-2 or TRBV6-3, the J call TRBJ2-5; TCRdb's assignment of TRBD1 cannot be checked, as there is no DNA. CDR1 and CDR2 from the germline V gene are MNHEY and SVGEGT. This CDR3 comprises 15 residues. The CDR3: CASSSGQPYQETQYF.

This chain connects TRBV20-1 to TRBJ1-6; TCRdb selects TRBD1, and the lack of DNA leaves this call unchecked. CDR1 DFQATT and CDR2 SNEGSKA come from the germline V gene (reference sequence). This CDR3 spans 14 amino acids. The CDR3 region is CSAHRQGSSSPLHF.

Measured by frequency, this clonotype is large. The chain combines TRBV7-2 with TRBJ1-2; TCRdb reports TRBD1, a call that lacks DNA to check it against. The V gene's germline CDR1 is SGHTA and CDR2 FQGNSA. This CDR3 is 16 amino acids long. The chain's CDR3 is CASSFPRRTTNYGYTF.

This clonotype is deemed large by its frequency. The chain combines TRBV19 with TRBJ2-3; TCRdb's D call, TRBD1, is unchecked because there is no DNA. CDR1 is LNHDA and CDR2 is SQIVND in the germline V gene (reference sequence). The CDR3 is 15 residues long. The CDR3: CASSTRTGSTDTQYF. Supplemented by reference TRBV19 and TRBJ2-3, the full variable domain reads DGGITQSPKYLFRKEGQNVTLSCEQNLNHDAMYWYRQDPGQGLRLIYYSQIVNDFQKGDIAEGYSVSREKKESFPLTVTSAQKNPTAFYLCASSTRTGSTDTQYFGPGTRLTVL.

Considering frequency, this clonotype is large. The genes are TRBV18 and TRBJ2-1. Germline-derived CDR1 and CDR2 are KGHSH and LQKENI. The length of the CDR3 is 13 residues. CDR3 in amino acids: CASSRVLGREQFF.

By frequency, this clonotype registers large. The chain recombines TRBV6-1 with TRBJ2-3; TCRdb names TRBD2, which stays unverified in the absence of DNA. The CDR3 has 15 amino acids. Germline loops: CDR1 MNHNS, CDR2 SASEGT. The CDR3 loop is CASSPRGGSTDTQYF.